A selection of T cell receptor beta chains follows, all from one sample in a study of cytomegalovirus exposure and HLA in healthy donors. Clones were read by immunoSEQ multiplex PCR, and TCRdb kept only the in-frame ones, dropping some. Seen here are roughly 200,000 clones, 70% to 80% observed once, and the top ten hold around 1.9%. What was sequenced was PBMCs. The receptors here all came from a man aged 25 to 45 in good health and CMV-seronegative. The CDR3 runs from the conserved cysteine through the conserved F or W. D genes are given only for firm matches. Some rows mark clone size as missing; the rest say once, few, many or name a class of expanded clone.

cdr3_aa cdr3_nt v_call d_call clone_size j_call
CASSLVGAGALGGPNEQFF TGTGCCAGCAGCTTAGTTGGGGCAGGTGCCCTGGGGGGGCCCAATGAGCAGTTCTTC TRBV7-6 NA NA TRBJ2-1
CASSQLGLGSYEQYF TGTGCCAGCAGCCAATTGGGGCTGGGCTCCTACGAGCAGTACTTC TRBV16 NA NA TRBJ2-7
CASSVVWGLAPLEETQYF TGTGCCAGCAGCGTAGTGTGGGGACTAGCGCCACTTGAAGAGACCCAGTACTTC TRBV9 TRBD2 NA TRBJ2-5
CASSEQGTSYEQYF TGTGCCAGCAGTGAACAGGGCACCTCCTACGAGCAGTACTTC TRBV6-1 NA NA TRBJ2-7
CASSLGPIRDRVTEAFF TGCGCCAGCAGCTTGGGACCGATAAGGGACAGGGTCACTGAAGCTTTCTTT TRBV5-1 TRBD1 NA TRBJ1-1
CASRAEASSQGGYTF TGTGCCAGCAGGGCGGAGGCCAGCTCTCAAGGCGGCTACACCTTC TRBV6-4 NA NA TRBJ1-2
CASGETGINEMREKLFF TGTGCCAGCGGAGAGACAGGGATTAACGAGATGAGGGAAAAACTGTTTTTT TRBV27 TRBD1 few TRBJ1-4
CASSLDREVYNEQFF TGTGCCAGCAGCCTGGACAGGGAGGTTTACAATGAGCAGTTCTTC TRBV7-9 TRBD1 NA TRBJ2-1
CASSEARSADTQYF TGTGCCAGCAGTGAAGCCAGATCAGCAGATACGCAGTATTTT TRBV2 NA NA TRBJ2-3
CASSVALSVNTDTQYF TGTGCCAGCAGCGTAGCCCTTAGCGTAAATACAGATACGCAGTATTTT TRBV9 NA NA TRBJ2-3
CASSLSGRALGETQYF TGTGCCAGCAGCTTAAGTGGGAGGGCCCTCGGGGAGACCCAGTACTTC TRBV7-3 TRBD2 NA TRBJ2-5
CASSLEGDSNQPQHF TGCGCCAGCAGCTTGGAAGGGGATAGCAATCAGCCCCAGCATTTT TRBV5-1 NA NA TRBJ1-5
CSVAFDRRNTEAFF TGCAGCGTAGCCTTTGACAGGCGGAACACTGAAGCTTTCTTT TRBV29-1 NA NA TRBJ1-1
CASSVSGQAGNTIYF TGTGCCAGCAGCGTATCGGGACAGGCTGGAAACACCATATATTTT TRBV9 TRBD1 NA TRBJ1-3
CASSLAGVGTDTQYF TGTGCCAGCAGTCTAGCGGGAGTCGGCACAGATACGCAGTATTTT TRBV27 TRBD2 NA TRBJ2-3
CASSVDREDEQYF TGTGCCAGCAGCGTCGACAGGGAGGACGAGCAGTACTTC TRBV14 NA once TRBJ2-7
CASSPTLAGADTQYF TGTGCCAGCAGTCCAACCTTAGCGGGAGCAGATACGCAGTATTTT TRBV28 TRBD2 NA TRBJ2-3
CASSPYRDTLWDEAFF TGTGCCAGCTCACCGTACCGGGACACCCTATGGGATGAAGCTTTCTTT TRBV18 NA NA TRBJ1-1
CASSRTGTGGNYGYTF TGTGCCAGTAGTCGCACCGGGACAGGGGGTAATTATGGCTACACCTTC TRBV19 TRBD1 NA TRBJ1-2
CASSLSPGQSFF TGTGCCAGCAGTTTATCACCGGGACAGTCCTTTTTC TRBV28 TRBD1 NA TRBJ2-7
CASSQLDRGGYEQYF TGTGCCAGCAGTCAACTCGACAGGGGAGGCTACGAGCAGTACTTC TRBV25-1 TRBD1 few TRBJ2-7
CASSLGAGSSDGYTF TGTGCCAGCAGCTTGGGGGCAGGGTCGTCGGACGGCTACACCTTC TRBV5-6 NA few TRBJ1-2
CASSLSTGVSNTQYF TGTGCCAGCAGCTTGTCAACGGGTGTCTCGAATACGCAGTATTTT TRBV7-9 NA NA TRBJ2-3
CASSLEGWWEYSTDTQYF TGTGCCAGCAGCTTAGAAGGTTGGTGGGAGTATAGCACAGATACGCAGTATTTT TRBV7-9 NA NA TRBJ2-3
CASSLPSSRVTGELFF TGTGCCAGCAGCTTGCCTAGCTCGAGAGTTACCGGGGAGCTGTTTTTT TRBV11-2 NA NA TRBJ2-2
CASSQLAGGTADTQYF TGTGCCAGCAGTCAGCTAGCGGGAGGTACGGCAGATACGCAGTATTTT TRBV2 TRBD2 NA TRBJ2-3
CASSQIFDRPGVTEAFF TGCGCCAGCAGTCAAATCTTCGACCGCCCAGGGGTAACTGAAGCTTTCTTT TRBV23-1 NA NA TRBJ1-1
CASSLVPFLRAENTEAFF TGTGCCAGCAGCTTAGTTCCTTTCCTTCGCGCCGAGAACACTGAAGCTTTCTTT TRBV7-9 NA NA TRBJ1-1
CASSLRYYEQYF TGTGCCAGCAGTTTACGGTACTACGAGCAGTACTTC TRBV28 NA NA TRBJ2-7
CASRGAGEGHSPLHF TGCGCCAGCAGGGGGGCTGGGGAGGGGCACTCACCCCTCCACTTT TRBV4-1 NA NA TRBJ1-6
CASSLAEETQYF TGTGCCAGCAGCTTAGCGGAGGAGACCCAGTACTTC TRBV7-6 NA NA TRBJ2-5
CASSLEGRGLYEQYF TGCGCCAGCAGCTTGGAAGGCAGGGGCCTTTACGAGCAGTACTTC TRBV5-1 NA NA TRBJ2-7
CAWSLSSAFF TGTGCCTGGAGTCTAAGCTCAGCTTTCTTT TRBV30 NA NA TRBJ1-1
CASSTSDGRAYNEQFF TGTGCCAGTAGTACATCGGACGGGAGGGCCTACAATGAGCAGTTCTTC TRBV19 TRBD2 NA TRBJ2-1
CASTGGQGAWGTEAFF TGTGCCAGTACCGGGGGACAGGGGGCATGGGGGACTGAAGCTTTCTTT TRBV19 TRBD1 NA TRBJ1-1
CASSLGQGKIYEQYF TGTGCCAGCAGCTTAGGCCAGGGGAAAATTTACGAGCAGTACTTC TRBV7-2 NA NA TRBJ2-7
CASPDRGINQPQHF TGTGCCAGCCCTGACAGGGGGATCAATCAGCCCCAGCATTTT TRBV28 TRBD1 few TRBJ1-5
CASSRARGSNQPQHF TGTGCCAGCAGTAGAGCAAGAGGGAGCAATCAGCCCCAGCATTTT TRBV28 NA few TRBJ1-5
CAWSKSPYEQYF TGTGCCTGGAGTAAAAGCCCCTACGAGCAGTACTTC TRBV30 NA NA TRBJ2-7
CASSLGALGPGYTF TGTGCCAGCAGCTTAGGGGCGCTGGGGCCCGGCTACACCTTC TRBV7-2 NA NA TRBJ1-2
CASWDTIAGGGWNTGELFF TGTGCCAGCTGGGACACAATAGCGGGAGGAGGTTGGAACACCGGGGAGCTGTTTTTT TRBV2 TRBD2 NA TRBJ2-2
CASSQFRGNEQFF TGCGCCAGCAGCCAATTCCGGGGCAATGAGCAGTTCTTC TRBV4-1 NA NA TRBJ2-1
CASMFSGVGQPQHF TGTGCCAGCATGTTTTCAGGGGTCGGTCAGCCCCAGCATTTT TRBV27 NA once TRBJ1-5
CASSSPGQANTEAFF TGTGCCAGCAGCTCACCGGGACAGGCGAACACTGAAGCTTTCTTT TRBV28 TRBD1 few TRBJ1-1
CASSPPVGQAQYF TGTGCCAGCTCACCACCGGTGGGCCAGGCGCAGTATTTT TRBV18 NA NA TRBJ2-3
CASSEGPGNYEQYF TGTGCCAGCAGTGAAGGGCCGGGGAACTACGAGCAGTACTTC TRBV6-1 NA NA TRBJ2-7
CASSVGRGNQPQHF TGTGCCAGCAGTGTTGGGAGAGGCAATCAGCCCCAGCATTTT TRBV2 NA few TRBJ1-5